This T cell receptor beta chain was obtained from a study of chemoradiotherapy in HPV16-positive cancers. Method: immunoSEQ multiplex PCR; TCRdb's copy keeps in-frame clones and lacks some. The sample records about 5,500 clones, nearly 80% being singletons. V was clipped by 2 bases and J by 10 bases; unmatched bases: 8. CDR3 size: 15 residues. Germline V gene data show CDR1 as SGHTA and CDR2 as FQGNSA. The material was obtained from a patient who underwent chemoradiotherapy. The sequence was obtained from a human donor with HPV-associated anogenital cancer. The chain carries TRBV7-2 and TRBJ1-6, with 7 bases matching TRBD1. The CDR3 coding sequence is TGTGCCAGCAGCTTATATGGGCAGGGGGTCTCACCCCTCCACTTT. Its translation is CASSLYGQGVSPLHF.